Sequencing of this TCR beta chain was carried out in a study of shared clonotypes between healthy human individuals. About the study: A couple of women and a few men aged 18 to 49 served as donors. Three plates were used per donor for CD4 naive, three for CD4 memory, two for CD8 naive and one for CD8 memory.

The assay was carried out at the deep level. TCRdb's copy holds only in-frame clones and misses some; the assay was immunoSEQ multiplex PCR. The sample carries around 2.3 million clones, around 95% recorded once. V was clipped by 10 bases and J by 0 bases, with 12 bases between them. The CDR3 contains 13 residues. The V gene's germline CDR1 is MDHEN and CDR2 SYDVKM. Study-level points and caveats: Shared clonotypes: about 5.3% naive CD4, around 4% naive CD8, roughly 2.2% memory CD4, over 0.3% memory CD8.

About this clone: Its antigen is not known.

The rearrangement links TRBV28 to TRBJ1-2, with D possibly matching TRBD1 (5 bases). The sequence came from a man younger than 30 in good health. Source material: naive CD4+ T cells sorted from blood. Subset described: CD45RA+ positively selected. As DNA, the CDR3 is TGTGCCACCTTACAGGTTTCTAACTATGGCTACACCTTC. Amino acids: CATLQVSNYGYTF.